Shown below are 3 T cell receptor beta chains from a single sample sequenced in a study of blood T cell repertoires in COVID-19. This table comes from immunoSEQ multiplex PCR, and its TCRdb copy is limited to in-frame clones, with some not included. The sample shows over 200,000 clones, around 80% of them seen only once. Sequenced material: peripheral blood. The source of these receptors is an elderly man with acute or convalescent COVID-19.

This chain uses TRBV27 with TRBJ1-2, with unresolved D. Germline V gene sequence: CDR1 MNHEY, CDR2 SMNVEV (reference sequence). Trimming took 0 bases from V and 4 from J, leaving 6 bases between them. The CDR3 is made up of 13 amino acids. CDR3 DNA sequence: TGTGCCAGCAGTTTATCGCACACCTATGGCTACACCTTC. This sequence encodes CASSLSHTYGYTF.

J is TRBJ2-2 and V is TRBV28, with D perhaps TRBD2 (6 bases). The CDR3 runs to 14 residues. V dropped 8 bases and J dropped 7 bases, with 17 bases sitting between them. CDR1 MDHEN and CDR2 SYDVKM come from the germline V gene. CDR3 nucleotides: TGTGCCAGCCGGGAGTTCAACACGGGCGGGGAGCTGTTTTTT. It is translated as CASREFNTGGELFF. The variable domain in full, with the rest retrieved from reference TRBV28 and TRBJ2-2, is DVKVTQSSRYLVKRTGEKVFLECVQDMDHENMFWYRQDPGLGLRLIYFSYDVKMKEKGDIPEGYSVSREKKERFSLILESASTNQTSMYLCASREFNTGGELFFGEGSRLTVL.

The rearrangement uses TRBV7-9 and TRBJ2-3; TRBD2 might be the D (5 bases). This CDR3 region has 15 residues. Trimming stripped 2 bases from V and 4 bases from J, with 13 bases between. Germline CDR1 is SEHNR and CDR2 is FQNEAQ (reference sequence). CDR3 in amino acids: CASSLIGGQADTQYF. DNA for the CDR3: TGTGCCAGCAGCTTAATAGGAGGTCAGGCAGATACGCAGTATTTT.